These T cell receptor beta chains were read from a single sample in a study of T cell repertoires in aging, cancer and after chemotherapy. One entry per CDR3 protein, called by TCRdb with MiXCR from the multiplex PCR reads. The sample consists of some 9,900 distinct CDR3 sequences, approximately 30% of them appearing once. The sequenced material came from blood. These receptors were collected from a human donor in good health. The CDR3 runs from the conserved cysteine through the conserved F or W. A D gene is named only where the DNA matches it firmly. Clone size is not always given. Where it is, it says once, few, many or a class for expanded clones.

d_call	clone_size	v_call	j_call	cdr3_nt	cdr3_aa
TRBD1	NA	TRBV5-7	TRBJ1-2	TGTGCCAGCAGCGGTGGGACAGGGGGCCTCTATGGCTACACCTTC	CASSGGTGGLYGYTF
NA	medium-sized	TRBV30	TRBJ1-2	TGTGCCTGGAGTGAGGCAGGAACCTTC	CAWSEAGTF
TRBD1	few	TRBV18	TRBJ2-5	TGTGCCAGCTCACCTAGACAGGGGGCAGAGACCCAGTACTTC	CASSPRQGAETQYF
NA	NA	TRBV20-1	TRBJ1-4	TGCAGTGTTAGAAACTCAACTAATGAAAAACTGTTTTTT	CSVRNSTNEKLFF
NA	few	TRBV12-3/TRBV12-4	TRBJ1-5	TGTGCCAGCGGGTCGGAACCGGCCCAGCCCCAGCATTTT	CASGSEPAQPQHF
NA	few	TRBV6-1	TRBJ2-3	TGTGCCAGCAGTTTGCACGGACCCACAGATACGCAGTATTTT	CASSLHGPTDTQYF
NA	medium-sized	TRBV20-1	TRBJ1-2	TGCAGTGCTATATACCAGGGCCACTATGGCTACACCTTC	CSAIYQGHYGYTF
TRBD2	NA	TRBV20-1	TRBJ2-7	TGCAGTGCTAGGGGGGGGGGGAGCTCCTACGAGCAGTACTTC	CSARGGGSSYEQYF
TRBD1	few	TRBV5-6	TRBJ2-2	TGTGCCAGCAGCCCCGGGACAGGGAACACCGGGGAGCTGTTTTTT	CASSPGTGNTGELFF
NA	few	TRBV6-6	TRBJ1-5	TGTGCCAGCAGTTCCCATGCCTTTGATAGCAATCAGCCCCAGCATTTT	CASSSHAFDSNQPQHF
NA	few	TRBV7-9	TRBJ1-4	TGTGCCAGCAGCCCCCCTGGGCGAAATGAAAAACTGTTTTTT	CASSPPGRNEKLFF
NA	NA	TRBV4-3	TRBJ1-3	TGCGCCAGCAGCCAGCTCTGGAGCTCTGGAAACACCATATATTTT	CASSQLWSSGNTIYF
TRBD1	NA	TRBV6-2/TRBV6-3	TRBJ2-7	TGTGCCAGCAGTTACTCGATACAGGGGCACGACGAGCAGTACTTC	CASSYSIQGHDEQYF
TRBD1	NA	TRBV5-1	TRBJ1-1	TGCGCCAGCAGATTGGGACAGGGTGAAAAAGCTTTCTTT	CASRLGQGEKAFF
NA	NA	TRBV20-1	TRBJ1-1	TGCAGTGCTAGGAGAGGGGGGAACACTGAAGCTTTCTTT	CSARRGGNTEAFF
TRBD1	NA	TRBV29-1	TRBJ2-1	TGCAGTACTACAGGGGGAGTCTCCTACAATGAGCAGTTCTTC	CSTTGGVSYNEQFF
TRBD1	few	TRBV6-6	TRBJ2-1	TGTGCCAGCAGTCCTCGGGACAGGGGTTACAATGAGCAGTTCTTC	CASSPRDRGYNEQFF
NA	once	TRBV11-1	TRBJ1-2	TGTGCCAGCACCTTTAAGTCGACAGGTGGCTACACCTTC	CASTFKSTGGYTF
TRBD1	few	TRBV7-9	TRBJ2-4	TGTGCCAGCAGCTTAGGACAGGGGGTACGAAAAAACATTCAGTACTTC	CASSLGQGVRKNIQYF
TRBD1	few	TRBV20-1	TRBJ1-2	TGCAGTGCCGGGACAGGAGAGGGGTATGGCTACACCTTC	CSAGTGEGYGYTF
NA	NA	TRBV6-5	TRBJ1-3	TGTGCCAGCAGTTACTCGAGTTTTCAGAGCTCTGGAAACACCATATATTTT	CASSYSSFQSSGNTIYF
NA	NA	TRBV20-1	TRBJ1-5	TGCAGTGCTAGCCGGGACAGCAATCAGCCCCAGCATTTT	CSASRDSNQPQHF
NA	NA	TRBV5-6	TRBJ1-1	TGTGCCAGCAGTCAGGGAGCACGGAACACTGAAGCTTTCTTT	CASSQGARNTEAFF
NA	NA	TRBV6-5	TRBJ1-3	TGTGCCAGCAGTTACAGGGGGACGGCAGGAAACACCATATATTTT	CASSYRGTAGNTIYF
TRBD1	NA	TRBV6-6	TRBJ1-4	TGTGCCAGCAGTCGGGACAGGGCAACTAATGAAAAACTGTTTTTT	CASSRDRATNEKLFF
NA	few	TRBV19	TRBJ2-2	TGTGCCAGTAGTCAGATGCCGACCGGGGAGCTGTTTTTT	CASSQMPTGELFF
NA	few	TRBV12-3/TRBV12-4	TRBJ2-7	TGTGCCAGCAGTATCTCCCCCCCGGCCTCCTACGAGCAGTACTTC	CASSISPPASYEQYF
TRBD2	few	TRBV18	TRBJ2-6	TGTGCCAGCTCACCGGCCGGGGGGTCTATCTCTGGGGCCAACGTCCTGACTTTC	CASSPAGGSISGANVLTF
NA	few	TRBV5-4	TRBJ1-1	TGTGCCAGCAGCTTGGAAACGGACACTGAAGCTTTCTTT	CASSLETDTEAFF
NA	NA	TRBV7-2	TRBJ2-5	TGTGCCAGCAGCTTAGGTGGGGCTGCAGAGACCCAGTACTTC	CASSLGGAAETQYF
NA	few	TRBV20-1	TRBJ2-7	TGCAGTGCTAGAGGGTACAGGGACTCCTACGAGCAGTACTTC	CSARGYRDSYEQYF
NA	few	TRBV6-5	TRBJ1-3	TGTGCCAGCAGTTACTCGGGGGGTATCACTGGAAACACCATATATTTT	CASSYSGGITGNTIYF
NA	NA	TRBV19	TRBJ2-3	TGTGCCAGTAGTATGGGTACGCAGTATTTT	CASSMGTQYF
NA	NA	TRBV7-3	TRBJ1-1	TGTGCCAGCAGCTCCCAGCCGAACACTGAAGCTTTCTTT	CASSSQPNTEAFF
NA	NA	TRBV21-1	TRBJ2-6	TGTGCCAGTCCTGGGGCAGGGGGCCTCCCGACTGGGGCCAACGTCCTGACTTTC	CASPGAGGLPTGANVLTF
TRBD1	NA	TRBV20-1	TRBJ1-4	TGCAGTGCTCTTACCGGGACAGGGAATGAAAAACTGTTTTTT	CSALTGTGNEKLFF
TRBD1	large	TRBV6-5	TRBJ2-1	TGTGCCAGCAGCCCGACAACCGCAGGGGGCCGAGATGAGCAGTTCTTC	CASSPTTAGGRDEQFF
NA	few	TRBV5-1	TRBJ1-1	TGCGCCAGCAGCTTGGTTCTGCAGGGGAACACTGAAGCTTTCTTT	CASSLVLQGNTEAFF
NA	NA	TRBV5-5	TRBJ1-1	TGTGCCAGCAGCTCCCCGCAACAGTTGAACACTGAAGCTTTCTTT	CASSSPQQLNTEAFF
NA	NA	TRBV4-3	TRBJ1-3	TGCGCCAGCAGCCAAGGACAGGAACATAGCGCCATATATTTT	CASSQGQEHSAIYF
TRBD1	few	TRBV7-2	TRBJ1-2	TGTGCCAGCAGCTTAGTCGCAGGGGGCGACGGTAACTATGGCTACACCTTC	CASSLVAGGDGNYGYTF
TRBD2	NA	TRBV19	TRBJ2-1	TGTGCCAGTAGTATCTACGGGGGGGGCTCCTACAATGAGCTGTTCTTC	CASSIYGGGSYNELFF
TRBD2	NA	TRBV7-9	TRBJ2-3	TGTGCCAGCAGTCGCGGGGGGGCCATTTTCAGAGATACGCAGTATTTT	CASSRGGAIFRDTQYF
NA	once	TRBV5-8	TRBJ1-1	TGTGCCAGCAGCTTGGCGGGGGCAGCTCTGAACACTGAAGCTTTCTTT	CASSLAGAALNTEAFF
TRBD1	few	TRBV19	TRBJ1-1	TGTGCCAGTAGTACACAGGGGGCCGGGACTGAAGCTTTCTTT	CASSTQGAGTEAFF